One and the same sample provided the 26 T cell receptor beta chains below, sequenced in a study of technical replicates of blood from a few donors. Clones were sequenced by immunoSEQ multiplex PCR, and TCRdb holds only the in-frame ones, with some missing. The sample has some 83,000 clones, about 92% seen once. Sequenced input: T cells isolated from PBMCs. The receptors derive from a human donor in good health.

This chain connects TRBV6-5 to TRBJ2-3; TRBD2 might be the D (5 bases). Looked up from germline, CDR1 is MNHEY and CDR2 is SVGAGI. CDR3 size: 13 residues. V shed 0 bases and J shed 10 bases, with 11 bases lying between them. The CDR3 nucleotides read TGTGCCAGCAGTTACTCAGGACTCTATCCGCAGTATTTT. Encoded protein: CASSYSGLYPQYF.

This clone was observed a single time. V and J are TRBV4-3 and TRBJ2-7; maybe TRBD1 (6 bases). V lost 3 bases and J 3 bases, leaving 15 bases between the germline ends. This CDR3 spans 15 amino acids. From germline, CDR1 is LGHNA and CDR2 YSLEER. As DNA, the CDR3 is TGCGCCAGCAGCCAGTTCCCCGGGACAATCTACGAGCAGTACTTC. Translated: CASSQFPGTIYEQYF.

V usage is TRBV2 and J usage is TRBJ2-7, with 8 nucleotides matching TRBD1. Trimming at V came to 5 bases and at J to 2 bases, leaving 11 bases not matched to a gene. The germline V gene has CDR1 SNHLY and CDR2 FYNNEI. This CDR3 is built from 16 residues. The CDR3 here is CASSSRSGQGAYEQYF. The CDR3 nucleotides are TGTGCCAGCAGTTCCCGATCTGGACAGGGAGCCTACGAGCAGTACTTC.

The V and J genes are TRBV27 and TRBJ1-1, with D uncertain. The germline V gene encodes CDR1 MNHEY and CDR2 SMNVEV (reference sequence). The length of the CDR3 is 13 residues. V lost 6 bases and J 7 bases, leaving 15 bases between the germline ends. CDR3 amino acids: CASSRLGAFEAFF. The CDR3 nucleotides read TGTGCCAGCAGCCGACTGGGTGCATTTGAAGCTTTCTTT.

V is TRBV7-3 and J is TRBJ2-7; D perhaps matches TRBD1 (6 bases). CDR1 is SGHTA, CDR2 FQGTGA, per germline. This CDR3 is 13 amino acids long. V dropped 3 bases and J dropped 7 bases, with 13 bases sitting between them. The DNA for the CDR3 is TGTGCCAGCAGCTTCAGGGGAAGGGGTGAGCAGTACTTC. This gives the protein CASSFRGRGEQYF.

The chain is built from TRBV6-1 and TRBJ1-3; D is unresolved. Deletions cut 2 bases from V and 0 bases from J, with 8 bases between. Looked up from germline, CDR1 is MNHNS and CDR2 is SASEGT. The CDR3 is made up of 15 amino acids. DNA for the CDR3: TGTGCCAGCAGTGAACGGCGGCTCTCTGGAAACACCATATATTTT. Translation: CASSERRLSGNTIYF.

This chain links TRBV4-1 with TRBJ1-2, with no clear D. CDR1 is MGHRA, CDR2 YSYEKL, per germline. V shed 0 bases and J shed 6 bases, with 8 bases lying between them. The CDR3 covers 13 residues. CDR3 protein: CASSQEGGDGYTF. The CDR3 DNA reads TGCGCCAGCAGCCAAGAGGGAGGAGATGGCTACACCTTC.

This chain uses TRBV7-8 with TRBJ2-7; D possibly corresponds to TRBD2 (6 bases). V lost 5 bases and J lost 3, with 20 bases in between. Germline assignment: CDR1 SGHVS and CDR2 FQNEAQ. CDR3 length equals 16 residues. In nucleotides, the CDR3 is TGTGCCAGCAGCCCACCGGCCGGCGGGATTAGCTACGAGCAGTACTTC. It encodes CASSPPAGGISYEQYF. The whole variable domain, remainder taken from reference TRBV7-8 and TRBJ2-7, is GAGVSQSPRYKVAKRGQDVALRCDPISGHVSLFWYQQALGQGPEFLTYFQNEAQLDKSGLPSDRFFAERPEGSVSTLKIQRTQQEDSAVYLCASSPPAGGISYEQYFGPGTRLTVT.

The CDR3 nucleotides are TGTGCCAGCAGTCTAGGCTCCAGGGGATCAGCTTTCTTT. It specifies CASSLGSRGSAFF. The rearrangement links TRBV28 to TRBJ1-1; a possible D gene is TRBD1 (6 bases). The CDR3 consists of 13 residues. The V gene lost 5 bases and the J gene lost 10 bases, with 17 bases spanning the gap. Germline V gene sequence: CDR1 MDHEN, CDR2 SYDVKM. Full variable domain (remainder filled in from reference TRBV28 and TRBJ1-1): DVKVTQSSRYLVKRTGEKVFLECVQDMDHENMFWYRQDPGLGLRLIYFSYDVKMKEKGDIPEGYSVSREKKERFSLILESASTNQTSMYLCASSLGSRGSAFFGQGTRLTVV.

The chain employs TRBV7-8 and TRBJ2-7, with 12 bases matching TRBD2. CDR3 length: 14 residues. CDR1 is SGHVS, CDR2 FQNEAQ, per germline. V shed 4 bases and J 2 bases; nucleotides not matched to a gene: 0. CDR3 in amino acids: CASSSSGRAYEQYF. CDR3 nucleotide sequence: TGTGCCAGCAGCTCTAGCGGGAGGGCCTACGAGCAGTACTTC.

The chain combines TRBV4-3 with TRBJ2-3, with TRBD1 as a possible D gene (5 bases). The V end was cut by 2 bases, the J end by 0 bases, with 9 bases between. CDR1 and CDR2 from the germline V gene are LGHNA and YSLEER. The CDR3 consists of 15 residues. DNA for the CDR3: TGCGCCAGCAGCCAAACAAAGGGGAGCACAGATACGCAGTATTTT. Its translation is CASSQTKGSTDTQYF.

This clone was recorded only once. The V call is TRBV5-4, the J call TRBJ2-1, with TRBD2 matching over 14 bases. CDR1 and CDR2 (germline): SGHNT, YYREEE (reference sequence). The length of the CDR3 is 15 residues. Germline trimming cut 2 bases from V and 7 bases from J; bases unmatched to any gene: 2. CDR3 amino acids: CASSLGTSGRNEQFF. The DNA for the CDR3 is TGTGCCAGCAGCTTAGGGACTAGCGGGAGAAATGAGCAGTTCTTC.

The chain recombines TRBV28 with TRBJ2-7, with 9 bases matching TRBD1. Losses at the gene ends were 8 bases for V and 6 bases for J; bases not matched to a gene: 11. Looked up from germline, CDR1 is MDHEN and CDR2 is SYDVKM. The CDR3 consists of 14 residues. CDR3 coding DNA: TGTGCCAGCGGGCCCGGGACAGGGTATACCGAGCAGTACTTC. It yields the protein CASGPGTGYTEQYF.

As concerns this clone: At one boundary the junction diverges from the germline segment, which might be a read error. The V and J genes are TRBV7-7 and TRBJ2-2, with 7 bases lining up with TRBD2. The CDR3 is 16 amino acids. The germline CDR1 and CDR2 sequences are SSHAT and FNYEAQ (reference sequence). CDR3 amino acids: CASSLTGAGPAGELFF. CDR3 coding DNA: TGTGCTAGCAGCTTAACCGGAGCGGGGCCCGCCGGGGAGCTGTTTTTT.

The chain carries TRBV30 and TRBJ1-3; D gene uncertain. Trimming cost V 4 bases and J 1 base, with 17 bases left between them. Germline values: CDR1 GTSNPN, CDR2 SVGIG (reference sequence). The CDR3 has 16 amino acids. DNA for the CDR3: TGTGCCTGGACAGTCCCTAGAACTTCGTCTGGAAACACCATATATTTT. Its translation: CAWTVPRTSSGNTIYF. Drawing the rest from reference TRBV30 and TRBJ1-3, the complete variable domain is SQTIHQWPATLVQPVGSPLSLECTVEGTSNPNLYWYRQAAGRGLQLLFYSVGIGQISSEVPQNLSASRPQDRQFILSSKKLLLSDSGFYLCAWTVPRTSSGNTIYFGEGSWLTVV.

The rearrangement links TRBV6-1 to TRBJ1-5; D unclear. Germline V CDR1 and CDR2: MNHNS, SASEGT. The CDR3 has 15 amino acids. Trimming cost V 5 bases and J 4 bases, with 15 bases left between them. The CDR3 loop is CASSSHLGDNQPQHF. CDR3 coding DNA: TGTGCCAGCAGTTCCCATTTGGGAGATAATCAGCCCCAGCATTTT.

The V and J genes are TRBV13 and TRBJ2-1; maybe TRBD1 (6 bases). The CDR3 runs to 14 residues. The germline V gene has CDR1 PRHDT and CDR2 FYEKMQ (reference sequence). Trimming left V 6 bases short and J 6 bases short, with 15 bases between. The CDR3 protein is CASSLGQSLNEQFF. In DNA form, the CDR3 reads TGTGCCAGCAGTCTTGGACAGAGCCTCAATGAGCAGTTCTTC. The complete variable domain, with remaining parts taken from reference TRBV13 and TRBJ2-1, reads AAGVIQSPRHLIKEKRETATLKCYPIPRHDTVYWYQQGPGQDPQFLISFYEKMQSDKGSIPDRFSAQQFSDYHSELNMSSLELGDSALYFCASSLGQSLNEQFFGPGTRLTVL.

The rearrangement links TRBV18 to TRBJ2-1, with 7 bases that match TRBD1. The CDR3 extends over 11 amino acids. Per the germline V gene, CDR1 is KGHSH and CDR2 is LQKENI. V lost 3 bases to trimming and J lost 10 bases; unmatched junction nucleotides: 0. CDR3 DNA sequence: TGTGCCAGCTCACCGGGACAGGAGCAGTTCTTC. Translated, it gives CASSPGQEQFF.

This chain's CDR3 is CASSEDRGRNEQFF. CDR3 coding DNA: TGTGCCAGCAGTGAAGACAGGGGGCGGAATGAGCAGTTCTTC. This sequence joins TRBV2 and TRBJ2-1; 9 positions agree with TRBD1. The length of the CDR3 is 14 residues. Germline values: CDR1 SNHLY, CDR2 FYNNEI. V shed 1 base, J shed 7 bases, and the junction held 2 bases outside the gene matches.

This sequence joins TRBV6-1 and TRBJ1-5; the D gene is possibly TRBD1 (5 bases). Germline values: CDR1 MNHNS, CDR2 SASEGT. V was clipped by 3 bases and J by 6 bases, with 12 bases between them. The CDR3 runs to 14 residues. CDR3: CASSDLGVSQPQHF. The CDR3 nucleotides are TGTGCCAGCAGTGATCTAGGGGTCTCTCAGCCCCAGCATTTT.

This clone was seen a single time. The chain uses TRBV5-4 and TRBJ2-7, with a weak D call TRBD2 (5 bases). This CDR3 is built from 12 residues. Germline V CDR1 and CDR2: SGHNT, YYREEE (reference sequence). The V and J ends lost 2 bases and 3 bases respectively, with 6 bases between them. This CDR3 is CASSFGDYEQYF. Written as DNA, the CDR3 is TGTGCCAGCAGCTTCGGGGACTACGAGCAGTACTTC.

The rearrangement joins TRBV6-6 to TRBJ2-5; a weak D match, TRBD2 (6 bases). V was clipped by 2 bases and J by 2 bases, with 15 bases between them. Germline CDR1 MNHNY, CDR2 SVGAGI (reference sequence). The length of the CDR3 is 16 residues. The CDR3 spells CASSYLARGHQETQYF. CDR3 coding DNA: TGTGCCAGCAGTTACCTAGCGCGCGGTCATCAAGAGACCCAGTACTTC.

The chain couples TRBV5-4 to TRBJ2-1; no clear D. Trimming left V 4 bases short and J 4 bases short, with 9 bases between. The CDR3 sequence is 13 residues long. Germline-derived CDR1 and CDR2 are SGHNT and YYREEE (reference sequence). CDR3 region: CASSQRLYNEQFF. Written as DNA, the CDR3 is TGTGCCAGCAGCCAGAGACTTTACAATGAGCAGTTCTTC. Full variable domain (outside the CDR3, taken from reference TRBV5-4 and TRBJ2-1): ETGVTQSPTHLIKTRGQQVTLRCSSQSGHNTVSWYQQALGQGPQFIFQYYREEENGRGNFPPRFSGLQFPNYSSELNVNALELDDSALYLCASSQRLYNEQFFGPGTRLTVL.

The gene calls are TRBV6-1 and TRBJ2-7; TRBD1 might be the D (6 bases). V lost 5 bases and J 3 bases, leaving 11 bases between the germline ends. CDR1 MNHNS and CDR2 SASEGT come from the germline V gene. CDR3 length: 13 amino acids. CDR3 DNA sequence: TGTGCCAGCAGTACAGGGCTATTCTACGAGCAGTACTTC. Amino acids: CASSTGLFYEQYF.

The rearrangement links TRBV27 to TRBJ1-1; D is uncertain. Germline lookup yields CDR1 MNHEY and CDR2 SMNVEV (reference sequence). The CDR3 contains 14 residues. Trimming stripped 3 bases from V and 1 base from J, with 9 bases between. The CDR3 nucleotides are TGTGCCAGCAGTTTTGCTTTCGGGAACACTGAAGCTTTCTTT. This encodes CASSFAFGNTEAFF.

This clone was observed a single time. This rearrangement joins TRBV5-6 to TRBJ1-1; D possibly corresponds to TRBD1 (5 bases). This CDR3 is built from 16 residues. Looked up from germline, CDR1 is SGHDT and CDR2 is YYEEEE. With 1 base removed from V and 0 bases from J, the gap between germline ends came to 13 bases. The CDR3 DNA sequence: TGTGCCAGCAGCTTGTGGGGCAGGGCCATGAACACTGAAGCTTTCTTT. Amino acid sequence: CASSLWGRAMNTEAFF.